The rows below give T cell receptor beta chains drawn from one sample of a study of beta chain features in type 1 diabetes. Profiling relied on immunoSEQ multiplex PCR, and the TCRdb table lists in-frame clones only, not all of them. Among around 260,000 clones listed, approximately 20% were seen once. Source material: naive CD4+ T cells from blood. The receptors come from a woman in her thirties or forties with type 1 diabetes. CDR3s leave out the opening cysteine and the closing phenylalanine or tryptophan. Each record gives: V gene, J gene, CDR3 length, CDR3 protein.

TRBV18	TRBJ1-2	11	ASSQSGRHGYT
TRBV23-1	TRBJ2-5	11	ASRRTPQETQY
TRBV18	TRBJ1-1	13	ASSVRDRPNTEAF
TRBV5-1	TRBJ2-5	14	ASSGLSGGAEETQY
TRBV29-1	TRBJ2-7	10	SVEQGRDEQY
TRBV6-1	TRBJ1-6	12	ASSVGDSNSPLH
TRBV9	TRBJ2-1	13	ASSGSGYPYNEQF
TRBV30	TRBJ1-5	11	AWSRQGDQPQH
TRBV7-9	TRBJ1-1	10	ASENFNTEAF
TRBV18	TRBJ2-5	12	ASSPTGGQETQY
TRBV5-1	TRBJ1-2	12	ASSLAGLNYGYT
TRBV18	TRBJ2-7	12	ASSPSVSSYEQY